This T cell receptor beta chain was captured by sequencing in a study of T-cell memory formation after mild COVID-19. Findings of the study overall: The study found contracting CD4+ clones mainly in CM and EM and contracting CD8+ clones in EMRA.

This clonotype was counted between two and nine times. Its target is not known. TCRdb independently ran MiXCR on the 5' RACE reads; one entry per CDR3 protein. This table has about 470,000 distinct CDR3 sequences, 20% to 25% appearing once. The CDR3 sequence is 17 residues long. Germline-derived CDR1 and CDR2 are SGHDN and FVKESK. The V gene end was trimmed by 1 base and the J gene end by 6 bases; junction bases not matched to a gene: 6. The chain carries TRBV14 and TRBJ2-1; 13 bases align to TRBD2. Material: PBMCs or a T cell subset sorted from them (not recorded which). The source is an adult woman who had mild COVID-19 (a few samples of this study predate the infection). Cell type and time point are not known. Written as DNA, the CDR3 is TGTGCCAGCAGCCAAGGCAAACTAGCGGGAGGGCCCAATGAGCAGTTCTTC. Translation: CASSQGKLAGGPNEQFF.